Following are 25 T cell receptor beta chains from one sample sequenced in a study of T-cell memory formation after mild COVID-19. TCRdb analysed the 5' RACE reads with MiXCR anew, one entry per CDR3 protein. The sample consists of a few hundred thousand distinct CDR3 sequences, 20% to 25% of them appearing once. The sample taken for sequencing was PBMCs or a T cell subset sorted from them (not recorded which). Receptor source: a man younger than 35 who had mild COVID-19 (a few samples of this study predate the infection). Cell type and time point are not known.

In this sample, this clonotype turned up many times. The J gene is TRBJ2-2, the V gene TRBV6-2 or TRBV6-3; D remains ambiguous. There are 16 residues in the CDR3. The V end was cut by 6 bases, the J end by 5 bases, with 19 bases between. CDR1 and CDR2 (germline): MNHEY, SVGEGT. The CDR3 spells CASSPQWGWGTGELFF. The CDR3 nucleotides are TGTGCCAGCAGCCCGCAGTGGGGTTGGGGTACCGGGGAGCTGTTTTTT.

V and J are TRBV4-2 and TRBJ2-7; D may be TRBD1 (5 bases). From germline, CDR1 is LGHNA and CDR2 YNFKEQ. V gave up 5 bases and J gave up 3 bases, with 23 bases separating them. This CDR3 is built from 17 residues. The CDR3 DNA reads as TGTGCCAGCAGCACCAGAGAGAGTCGCGGTAGGGGCTACGAGCAGTACTTC. This sequence encodes CASSTRESRGRGYEQYF.

This clonotype was picked up a small number of times. This chain uses TRBV4-1 with TRBJ2-2; D possibly matches TRBD1 or TRBD2 (5 bases each). The CDR3 loop spans 15 amino acids. V lost 4 bases, J lost 6 bases, and 15 bases lay in between. Germline CDR1 is MGHRA and CDR2 is YSYEKL. CDR3 DNA: TGCGCCAGCAGCCGGGAGTTTAGGGGATCCGGGGAGCTGTTTTTT. Protein product: CASSREFRGSGELFF.

Only a few counts were recorded for this clonotype. The CDR3 here is CASSQYRGHPLNTEAFF. As DNA, the CDR3 is TGTGCCAGCAGCCAATACAGGGGGCACCCCTTGAACACTGAAGCTTTCTTT. V usage is TRBV3-1 and J usage is TRBJ1-1, with 9 bases that match TRBD1. Germline CDR1 reads LGHDT; CDR2 reads YNNKEL (reference sequence). The CDR3 consists of 17 residues. V was pared by 2 bases and J by 0 bases, with 7 bases of the junction left unmatched.

This clonotype was counted a few times. This rearrangement joins TRBV28 to TRBJ2-1; 9 bases agree with TRBD2. Trimming removed 7 bases from V and 6 bases from J; junction bases left unmatched: 10. Germline V CDR1 and CDR2: MDHEN, SYDVKM. The CDR3 runs 15 residues. CDR3 nucleotide sequence: TGTGCCAGCACTACTGGGCTAGCGGGATCCAATGAGCAGTTCTTC. It codes for CASTTGLAGSNEQFF.

V and J are TRBV11-2 and TRBJ2-7; the D is unclear. V shed 5 bases and J shed 0 bases, with 11 bases lying between them. This CDR3 contains 14 residues. CDR1 and CDR2 (germline): SGHAT, FQNNGV. The CDR3 DNA sequence: TGTGCCAGCAGCGCCGTCCTGAGCTCCTACGAGCAGTACTTC. Its translation: CASSAVLSSYEQYF.

This clonotype was counted only a few times. The chain employs TRBV12-3 or TRBV12-4 and TRBJ1-2; D is ambiguous. Trimming left V 5 bases short and J 1 base short, with 11 bases between. The CDR3 extends over 14 amino acids. In DNA, the CDR3 is TGTGCCAGCAGTCCCCGTTTAAGTAACTATGGCTACACCTTC. As protein: CASSPRLSNYGYTF.

This clonotype was seen only a few times. The chain couples TRBV20-1 to TRBJ2-3; the match to TRBD2 covers 10 bases. The V gene's germline CDR1 is DFQATT and CDR2 SNEGSKA (reference sequence). This CDR3 region has 13 residues. V shed 6 bases and J 4 bases; nucleotides not matched to a gene: 4. The CDR3 nucleotides read TGCAGTGCCAAGCGGGGGGGCTCAGATACGCAGTATTTT. Translation gives CSAKRGGSDTQYF.

This clonotype occurred a few times. The chain combines TRBV11-2 with TRBJ2-7; a possible D gene is TRBD1 (5 bases). V was clipped by 3 bases and J by 4 bases, with 13 bases between them. The germline gives CDR1 SGHAT, CDR2 FQNNGV. The CDR3 consists of 14 residues. The CDR3 loop reads CASSFRQGPYEQYV. The CDR3 DNA reads TGTGCCAGCAGCTTTCGCCAGGGCCCTTACGAGCAGTACGTC.

This clonotype was picked up many times. This chain connects TRBV5-1 to TRBJ1-1; D may be TRBD1 (6 bases). Germline V gene lookup returns CDR1 SGHRS and CDR2 YFSETQ. The CDR3 loop spans 12 amino acids. V was trimmed by 3 bases and J by 9 bases, leaving 12 bases between them. Here the CDR3 reads CASSSTGAQAFF. CDR3 in DNA: TGCGCCAGCAGCTCGACGGGGGCTCAAGCTTTCTTT. The entire variable domain, with the rest obtained from reference TRBV5-1 and TRBJ1-1, is as follows: KAGVTQTPRYLIKTRGQQVTLSCSPISGHRSVSWYQQTPGQGLQFLFEYFSETQRNKGNFPGRFSGRQFSNSRSEMNVSTLELGDSALYLCASSSTGAQAFFGQGTRLTVV.

V usage is TRBV6-2 or TRBV6-3 and J usage is TRBJ2-1; D remains unclear. This CDR3 has 14 amino acids. The V gene lost 0 bases and the J gene lost 1 base, with 4 bases spanning the gap. In germline, CDR1 is MNHEY, CDR2 SVGEGT. CDR3 protein: CASSYSPSYNEQFF. The CDR3 DNA sequence: TGTGCCAGCAGTTACTCCCCGTCCTACAATGAGCAGTTCTTC.

This rearrangement joins TRBV6-5 to TRBJ2-7; TRBD1 matches 8 bases. Germline V gives CDR1 MNHEY, CDR2 SVGAGI. The V and J ends lost 8 bases and 2 bases, in that order; junction bases with no gene match: 11. CDR3 length: 15 residues. CDR3 bases: TGTGCCAGCTCGACCGGACAGGGCGTCGCCTACGAGCAGTACTTC. Encoded protein: CASSTGQGVAYEQYF.

Only a few counts were recorded for this clonotype. This sequence joins TRBV6-2 or TRBV6-3 and TRBJ2-7, with a tentative D call TRBD2 (6 bases). Germline loops: CDR1 MNHEY, CDR2 SVGEGT. The CDR3 spans 14 residues. The germline V and J ends were trimmed by 6 bases and 7 bases, with 19 bases remaining between them. The CDR3 coding sequence is TGTGCCAGCAGCCCAGGAGGGTCCAGAGGTGAGCAGTACTTC. Amino acids: CASSPGGSRGEQYF.

This clonotype was counted a few times. The chain employs TRBV27 and TRBJ2-7; TRBD2 matches 7 bases. CDR1 is MNHEY, CDR2 SMNVEV, per germline (reference sequence). The CDR3 is 14 amino acids. The junction had 9 bases not matched to a gene; V was cut back by 8 bases and J by 2 bases. CDR3 DNA: TGTGCCAGCCAATGGGGGGGTACGCCCTACGAGCAGTACTTC. The encoded protein is CASQWGGTPYEQYF.

This clonotype was recorded many times. The chain has TRBV10-3 and TRBJ2-5; D possibly corresponds to TRBD2 (6 bases). V shed 8 bases and J shed 5 bases, with 15 bases lying between them. The CDR3 length is 13 residues. Per germline, CDR1 ENHRY and CDR2 SYGVKD. Here the CDR3 reads CAIGGSLDETQYF. The CDR3 DNA reads TGTGCCATCGGGGGGAGCCTTGACGAGACCCAGTACTTC.

This clonotype was counted only a few times. This chain uses TRBV7-3 with TRBJ2-1; 8 positions agree with TRBD2. Trimming at V came to 10 bases and at J to 6 bases, leaving 14 bases not matched to a gene. CDR1 is SGHTA, CDR2 FQGTGA, per germline. This CDR3 is 15 amino acids long. Here the CDR3 reads CATHLTGGARNEQFF. CDR3 DNA: TGTGCCACCCACCTGACCGGGGGGGCCCGCAATGAGCAGTTCTTC.

This clonotype occurred a few times. This rearrangement joins TRBV10-3 to TRBJ2-7, with TRBD1 matching over 8 bases. Losses at the gene ends were 6 bases for V and 1 base for J; bases not matched to a gene: 2. The CDR3 has 13 amino acids. The germline CDR1 and CDR2 sequences are ENHRY and SYGVKD. In DNA, the CDR3 is TGTGCCATCAGCGGACAGGGTTCCTACGAGCAGTACGTC. Translated, it gives CAISGQGSYEQYV.

This clonotype was detected a few times. The chain employs TRBV29-1 and TRBJ2-1; D uncertain. V lost 7 bases and J 2 bases, leaving 15 bases between the germline ends. Germline V lookup: CDR1 SQVTM, CDR2 ANQGSEA. The CDR3 is 14 residues long. The CDR3 region is CSAGDPITYNEQFF. Written as DNA, the CDR3 is TGCAGCGCAGGAGACCCTATTACCTACAATGAGCAGTTCTTC.

This clonotype came up a few times. The chain recombines TRBV6-5 with TRBJ2-3; D is unclear. CDR1 and CDR2 (germline): MNHEY, SVGAGI. This CDR3 has 13 residues. V was trimmed by 4 bases and J by 3 bases, leaving 8 bases between them. CDR3 nucleotides: TGTGCCAGCAGTTCCCGACGGACAGATACGCAGTATTTT. It encodes CASSSRRTDTQYF.

The chain couples TRBV5-4 to TRBJ2-5, with 12 bases that match TRBD2. Per the germline V gene, CDR1 is SGHNT and CDR2 is YYREEE (reference sequence). The V gene end was trimmed by 4 bases and the J gene end by 2 bases; junction bases not matched to a gene: 6. CDR3 size: 16 residues. In DNA form, the CDR3 reads TGTGCCAGCAGCGCTAGCGGGGGGGGGCTACAAGAGACCCAGTACTTC. It encodes CASSASGGGLQETQYF.

V is TRBV11-3 and J is TRBJ2-1; tentative D call: TRBD1 (5 bases). Germline V CDR1 and CDR2: SGHNT, YENEEA. The CDR3 totals 17 residues. Between the trimmed V and J ends, which lost 4 bases and 7 bases, there was a span of 23 bases. CDR3 region: CASSSRSGQGRSNEQFF. CDR3 coding DNA: TGTGCCAGCAGCTCCAGATCGGGCCAGGGAAGGTCTAATGAGCAGTTCTTC.

This clonotype was counted ten times or more. This CDR3 reads CASSLGQYYGYTF. The CDR3 coding sequence is TGCGCCAGCAGCTTAGGACAGTATTACGGCTACACCTTC. The chain links TRBV5-1 to TRBJ1-2; possible D gene TRBD1, 6 bases. V was pared by 2 bases and J by 8 bases, with 13 bases between. CDR1 SGHRS and CDR2 YFSETQ come from the germline V gene. This CDR3 is built from 13 residues.

A few counts support this clonotype. The chain couples TRBV29-1 to TRBJ2-1; 8 bases match TRBD1. The CDR3 runs to 12 residues. Germline assignment: CDR1 SQVTM and CDR2 ANQGSEA. V trimming: 6 bases; J trimming: 10 bases; junction bases outside the gene matches: 8. The CDR3 protein is CSVGQGPKEQFF. The CDR3 coding sequence is TGCAGCGTAGGACAGGGCCCAAAGGAGCAGTTCTTC.

The gene calls are TRBV5-1 and TRBJ1-6; possible D gene TRBD1, 5 bases. The V end was cut by 5 bases, the J end by 7 bases, with 13 bases between. Germline values: CDR1 SGHRS, CDR2 YFSETQ. The CDR3 totals 14 residues. The CDR3 loop reads CASSGETVNSPLHF. CDR3 DNA sequence: TGCGCCAGCAGTGGGGAGACAGTAAATTCACCCCTCCACTTT.

The V call is TRBV24-1, the J call TRBJ1-5; a weak D match, TRBD1 (5 bases). This CDR3 contains 15 residues. V was trimmed by 5 bases and J by 0 bases, leaving 10 bases between them. The V gene's germline CDR1 is KGHDR and CDR2 SFDVKD. The CDR3 DNA reads as TGTGCCACCAGTGGGTCCAGGGATAGCAATCAGCCCCAGCATTTT. Residues: CATSGSRDSNQPQHF.